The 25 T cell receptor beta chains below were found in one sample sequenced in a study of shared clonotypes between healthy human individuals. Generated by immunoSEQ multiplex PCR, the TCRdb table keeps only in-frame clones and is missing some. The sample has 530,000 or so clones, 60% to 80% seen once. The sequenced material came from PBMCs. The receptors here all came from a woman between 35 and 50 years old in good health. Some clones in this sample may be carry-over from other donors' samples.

CDR3: CASSLATGHTDTQYF. CDR3 DNA sequence: TGCGCCAGCAGCTTGGCCACAGGGCACACAGATACGCAGTATTTT. The chain is built from TRBV5-1 and TRBJ2-3, with D possibly being TRBD1 (6 bases). This CDR3 is built from 15 residues. Deletions cut 0 bases from V and 2 bases from J, with 10 bases between. The V gene's germline CDR1 is SGHRS and CDR2 YFSETQ.

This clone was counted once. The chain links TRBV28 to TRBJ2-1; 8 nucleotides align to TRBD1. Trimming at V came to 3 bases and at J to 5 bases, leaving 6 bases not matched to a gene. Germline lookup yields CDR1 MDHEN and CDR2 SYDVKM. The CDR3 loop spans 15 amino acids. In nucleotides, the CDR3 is TGTGCCAGCAGTTTTGGTCAGGGGGCTGACAATGAGCAGTTCTTC. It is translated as CASSFGQGADNEQFF.

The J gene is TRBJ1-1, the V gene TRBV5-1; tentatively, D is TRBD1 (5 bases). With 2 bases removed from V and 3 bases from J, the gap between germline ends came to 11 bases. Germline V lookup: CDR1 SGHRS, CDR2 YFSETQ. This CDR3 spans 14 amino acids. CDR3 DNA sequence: TGCGCCAGCAGCTTTCAGGGTCAGGACACTGAAGCTTTCTTT. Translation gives CASSFQGQDTEAFF.

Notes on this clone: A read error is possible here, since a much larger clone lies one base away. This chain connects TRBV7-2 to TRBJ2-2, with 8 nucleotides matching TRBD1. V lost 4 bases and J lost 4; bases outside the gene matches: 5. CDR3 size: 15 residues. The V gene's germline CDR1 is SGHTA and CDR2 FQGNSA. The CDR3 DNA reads TGTGCCAGCAGCTCGAAACAGGGGGGCACCGGGGAGCTGTTTTTT. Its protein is CASSSKQGGTGELFF. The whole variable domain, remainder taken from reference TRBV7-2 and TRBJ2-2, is GAGVSQSPSNKVTEKGKDVELRCDPISGHTALYWYRQSLGQGLEFLIYFQGNSAPDKSGLPSDRFSAERTGGSVSTLTIQRTQQEDSAVYLCASSSKQGGTGELFFGEGSRLTVL.

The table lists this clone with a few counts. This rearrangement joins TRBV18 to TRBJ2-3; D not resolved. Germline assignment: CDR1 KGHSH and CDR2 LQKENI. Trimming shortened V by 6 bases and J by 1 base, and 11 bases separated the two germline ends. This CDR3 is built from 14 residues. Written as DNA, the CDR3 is TGTGCCAGCTCTCCCGACTTACGCACAGATACGCAGTATTTT. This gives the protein CASSPDLRTDTQYF.

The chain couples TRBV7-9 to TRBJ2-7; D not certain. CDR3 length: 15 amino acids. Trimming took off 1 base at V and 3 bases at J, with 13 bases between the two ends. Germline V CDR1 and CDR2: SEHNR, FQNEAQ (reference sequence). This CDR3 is CASSLEGRQYYEQYF. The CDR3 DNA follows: TGTGCCAGCAGCTTAGAGGGCAGACAATACTACGAGCAGTACTTC.

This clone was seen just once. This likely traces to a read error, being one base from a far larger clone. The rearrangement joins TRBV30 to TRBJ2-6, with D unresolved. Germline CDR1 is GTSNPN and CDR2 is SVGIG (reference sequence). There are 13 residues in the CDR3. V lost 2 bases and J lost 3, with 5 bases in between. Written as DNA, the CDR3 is TGTGCCTGGAGTTTTTGTGGGGCCAACGTCCTGACTTTC. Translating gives CAWSFCGANVLTF. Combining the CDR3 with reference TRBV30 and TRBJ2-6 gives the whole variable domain SQTIHQWPATLVQPVGSPLSLECTVEGTSNPNLYWYRQAAGRGLQLLFYSVGIGQISSEVPQNLSASRPQDRQFILSSKKLLLSDSGFYLCAWSFCGANVLTFGAGSRLTVL.

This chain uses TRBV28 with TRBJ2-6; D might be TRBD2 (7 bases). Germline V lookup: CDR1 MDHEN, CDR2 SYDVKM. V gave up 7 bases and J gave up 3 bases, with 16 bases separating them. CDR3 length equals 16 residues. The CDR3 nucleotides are TGTGCCAGCACACCCCGGGGGGCGGGTGGGGCCAACGTCCTGACTTTC. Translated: CASTPRGAGGANVLTF.

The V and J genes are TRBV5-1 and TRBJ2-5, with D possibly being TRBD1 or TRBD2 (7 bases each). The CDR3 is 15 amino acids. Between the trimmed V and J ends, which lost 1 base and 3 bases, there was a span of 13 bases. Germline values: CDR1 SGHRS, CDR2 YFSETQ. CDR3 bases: TGCGCCAGCAGCTTGCAGGGGGGGGCCGAAGAGACCCAGTACTTC. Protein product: CASSLQGGAEETQYF.

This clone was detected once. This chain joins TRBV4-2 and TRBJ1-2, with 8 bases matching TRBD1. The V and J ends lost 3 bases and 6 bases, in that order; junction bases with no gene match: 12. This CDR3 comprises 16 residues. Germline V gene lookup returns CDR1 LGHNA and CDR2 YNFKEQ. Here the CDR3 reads CASSQGPDREGNGYTF. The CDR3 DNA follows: TGTGCCAGCAGCCAGGGCCCGGACAGGGAGGGGAATGGCTACACCTTC.

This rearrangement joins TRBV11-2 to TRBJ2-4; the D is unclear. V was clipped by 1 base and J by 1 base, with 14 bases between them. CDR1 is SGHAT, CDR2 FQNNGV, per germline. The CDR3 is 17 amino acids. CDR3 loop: CASSLVYDPTAKNIQYF. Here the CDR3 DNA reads TGTGCCAGCAGCTTAGTTTATGACCCCACGGCCAAAAACATTCAGTACTTC.

The CDR3 is CASSFSSGNTGELFF. The DNA of the CDR3 is TGTGCCAGCAGTTTCTCCTCGGGGAACACCGGGGAGCTGTTTTTT. The rearrangement joins TRBV27 to TRBJ2-2; D gene ambiguous. The CDR3 loop spans 15 amino acids. CDR1 is MNHEY, CDR2 SMNVEV, per germline (reference sequence). Between the trimmed V and J ends, which lost 3 bases and 1 base, there was a span of 9 bases.

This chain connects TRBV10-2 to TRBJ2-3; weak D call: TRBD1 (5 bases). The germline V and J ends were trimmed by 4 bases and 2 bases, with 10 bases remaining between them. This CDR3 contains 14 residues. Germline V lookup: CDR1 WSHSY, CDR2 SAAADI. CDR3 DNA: TGCGCCAGCAGTGGGACACTCATCACAGATACGCAGTATTTT. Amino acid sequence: CASSGTLITDTQYF.

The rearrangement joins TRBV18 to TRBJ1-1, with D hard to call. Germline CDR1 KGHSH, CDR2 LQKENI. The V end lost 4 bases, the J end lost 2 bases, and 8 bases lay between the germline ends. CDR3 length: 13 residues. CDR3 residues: CASSLDKNTEAFF. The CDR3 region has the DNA TGTGCCAGCTCACTTGACAAAAACACTGAAGCTTTCTTT.

CDR3 amino acids: CASSFPGTATGELFF. The CDR3 nucleotides read TGCGCCAGCAGCTTCCCCGGGACTGCAACCGGGGAGCTGTTTTTT. This chain connects TRBV5-1 to TRBJ2-2, with D tentatively TRBD2 (6 bases). The CDR3 totals 15 residues. V lost 2 bases and J 5 bases, leaving 13 bases between the germline ends. Germline V gene lookup returns CDR1 SGHRS and CDR2 YFSETQ.

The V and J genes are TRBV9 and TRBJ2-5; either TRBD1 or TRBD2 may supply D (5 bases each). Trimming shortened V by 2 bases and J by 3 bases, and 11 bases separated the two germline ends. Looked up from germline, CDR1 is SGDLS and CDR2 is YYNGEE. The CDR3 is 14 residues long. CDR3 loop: CASSVGTTKETQYF. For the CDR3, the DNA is TGTGCCAGCAGCGTCGGGACGACAAAAGAGACCCAGTACTTC.

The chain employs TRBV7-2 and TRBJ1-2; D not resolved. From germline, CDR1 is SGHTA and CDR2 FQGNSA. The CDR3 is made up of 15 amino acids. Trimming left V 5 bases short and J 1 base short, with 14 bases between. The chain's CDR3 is CASSPAGRRNYGYTF. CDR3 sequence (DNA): TGTGCCAGCAGCCCCGCTGGCAGGCGTAACTATGGCTACACCTTC.

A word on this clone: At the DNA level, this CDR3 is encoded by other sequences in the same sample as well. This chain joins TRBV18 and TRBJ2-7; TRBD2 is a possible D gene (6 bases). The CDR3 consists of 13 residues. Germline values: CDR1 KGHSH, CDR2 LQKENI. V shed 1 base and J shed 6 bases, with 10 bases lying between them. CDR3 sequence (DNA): TGTGCCAGCTCACCACAACCCGGGGGCGAGCAGTACTTC. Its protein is CASSPQPGGEQYF.

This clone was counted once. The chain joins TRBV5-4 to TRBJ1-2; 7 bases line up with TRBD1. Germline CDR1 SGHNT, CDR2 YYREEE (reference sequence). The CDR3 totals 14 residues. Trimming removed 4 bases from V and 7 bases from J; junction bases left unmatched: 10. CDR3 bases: TGTGCCAGCAGCGGAAGGGACAGAGCTATTGGCTACACCTTC. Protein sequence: CASSGRDRAIGYTF.

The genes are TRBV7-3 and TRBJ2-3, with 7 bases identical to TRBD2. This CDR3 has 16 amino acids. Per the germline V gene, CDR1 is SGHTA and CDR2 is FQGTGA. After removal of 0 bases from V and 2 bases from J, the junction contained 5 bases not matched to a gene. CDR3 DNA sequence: TGTGCCAGCAGCTTAACGGGCGGGAGTTACACAGATACGCAGTATTTT. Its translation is CASSLTGGSYTDTQYF.

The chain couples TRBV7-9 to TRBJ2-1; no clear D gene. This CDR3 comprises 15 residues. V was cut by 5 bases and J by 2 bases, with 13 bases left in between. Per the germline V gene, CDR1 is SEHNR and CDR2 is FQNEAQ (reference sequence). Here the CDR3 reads CASSPLGQAYNEQFF. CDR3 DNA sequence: TGTGCCAGCAGCCCCCTAGGGCAGGCCTACAATGAGCAGTTCTTC.

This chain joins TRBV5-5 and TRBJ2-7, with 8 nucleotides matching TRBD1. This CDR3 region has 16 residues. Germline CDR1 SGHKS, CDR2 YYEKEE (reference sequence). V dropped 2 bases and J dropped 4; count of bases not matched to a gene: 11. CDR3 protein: CASSLETTGAAYEQYF. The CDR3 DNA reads TGTGCCAGCAGCTTAGAAACGACAGGGGCCGCATACGAGCAGTACTTC. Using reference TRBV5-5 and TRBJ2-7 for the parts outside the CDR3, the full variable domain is DAGVTQSPTHLIKTRGQQVTLRCSPISGHKSVSWYQQVLGQGPQFIFQYYEKEERGRGNFPDRFSARQFPNYSSELNVNALLLGDSALYLCASSLETTGAAYEQYFGPGTRLTVT.

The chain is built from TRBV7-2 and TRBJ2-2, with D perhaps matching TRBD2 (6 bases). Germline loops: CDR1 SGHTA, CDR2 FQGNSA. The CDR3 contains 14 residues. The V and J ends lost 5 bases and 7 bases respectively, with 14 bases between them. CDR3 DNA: TGTGCCAGCAGCAGGGACTCAAGAGGCGGGGAGCTGTTTTTT. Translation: CASSRDSRGGELFF.

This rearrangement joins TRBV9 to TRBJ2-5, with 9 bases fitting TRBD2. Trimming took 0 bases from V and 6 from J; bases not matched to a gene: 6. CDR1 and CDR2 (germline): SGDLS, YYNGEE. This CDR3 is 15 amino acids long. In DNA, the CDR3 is TGTGCCAGCAGCGTAGCTGGGGCGGGAGGGCAGACCCAGTACTTC. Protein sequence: CASSVAGAGGQTQYF.

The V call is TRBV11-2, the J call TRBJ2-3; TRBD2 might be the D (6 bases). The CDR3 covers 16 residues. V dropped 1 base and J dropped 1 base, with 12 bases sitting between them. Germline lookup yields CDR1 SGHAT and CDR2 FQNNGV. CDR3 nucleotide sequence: TGTGCCAGCAGCTTAGGTGCTAGCGTAGGCACAGATACGCAGTATTTT. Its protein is CASSLGASVGTDTQYF.